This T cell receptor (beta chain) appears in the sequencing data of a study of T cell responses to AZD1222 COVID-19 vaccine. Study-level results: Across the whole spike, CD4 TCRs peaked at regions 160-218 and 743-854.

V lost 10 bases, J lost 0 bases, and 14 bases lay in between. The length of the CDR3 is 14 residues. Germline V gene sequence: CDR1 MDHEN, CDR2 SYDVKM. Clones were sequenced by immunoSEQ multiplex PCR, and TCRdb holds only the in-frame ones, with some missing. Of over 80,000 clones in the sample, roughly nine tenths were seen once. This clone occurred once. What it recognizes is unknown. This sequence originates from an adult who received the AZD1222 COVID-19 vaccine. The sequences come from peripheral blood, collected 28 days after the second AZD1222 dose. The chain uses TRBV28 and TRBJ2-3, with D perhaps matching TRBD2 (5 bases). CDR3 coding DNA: TGTGCCACAGGCCGGTGGACTAGCACAGATACGCAGTATTTT. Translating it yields CATGRWTSTDTQYF.